One sample yielded the 5 T cell receptor beta chains listed below, sequenced in a study of blood T cell repertoires in COVID-19. Profiled with immunoSEQ multiplex PCR; TCRdb holds only in-frame clones, not every one. The table lists around 140,000 clones, over 70% of them singletons. Sequenced: peripheral blood. These receptors all stem from a woman aged 50 to 60 with acute or convalescent COVID-19.

The chain uses TRBV6-1 and TRBJ1-6; 7 bases agree with TRBD1. Germline trimming cut 2 bases from V and 10 bases from J; bases unmatched to any gene: 11. The germline V gene has CDR1 MNHNS and CDR2 SASEGT. This CDR3 comprises 16 residues. The CDR3 coding sequence is TGTGCCAGCAGTGAACTACCCCAGGGGGGAAAATCACCCCTCCACTTT. It is translated as CASSELPQGGKSPLHF.

Written as DNA, the CDR3 is TGTGCCAGCAGCCTCGTATGGGTCCAGGGGGTGGCCTACGAGCAGTACTTC. The encoded protein is CASSLVWVQGVAYEQYF. The genes are TRBV11-2 and TRBJ2-7; TRBD1 matches 7 bases. Losses at the gene ends were 5 bases for V and 2 bases for J; bases not matched to a gene: 15. The CDR3 loop spans 17 amino acids. The germline V gene encodes CDR1 SGHAT and CDR2 FQNNGV.

This chain connects TRBV9 to TRBJ1-4, with 9 bases fitting TRBD1. Germline-derived CDR1 and CDR2 are SGDLS and YYNGEE. CDR3 length equals 17 residues. V dropped 4 bases and J dropped 7; count of bases not matched to a gene: 14. CDR3 nucleotide sequence: TGTGCCAGCAGCCTTTCCCGGGACAGGGACCGAGGTGAAAAACTGTTTTTT. Its protein is CASSLSRDRDRGEKLFF.

The chain links TRBV5-1 to TRBJ1-1, with 8 bases that match TRBD1. The CDR3 is made up of 14 amino acids. The germline V gene has CDR1 SGHRS and CDR2 YFSETQ. J gave up 4 bases and V 1 base, and 3 bases lay outside the gene matches. The CDR3 loop reads CASSLQTGATEAFF. DNA of the CDR3: TGCGCCAGCAGCTTGCAGACAGGGGCCACTGAAGCTTTCTTT.

The rearrangement links TRBV18 to TRBJ1-1, with a possible D match to TRBD1 (5 bases). There are 14 residues in the CDR3. With 3 bases removed from V and 2 bases from J, the gap between germline ends came to 10 bases. The germline CDR1 and CDR2 sequences are KGHSH and LQKENI. Here the CDR3 reads CASSPWGKNTEAFF. The CDR3 DNA is TGTGCCAGCTCACCTTGGGGCAAAAACACTGAAGCTTTCTTT.